This passage covers 5 T cell receptor beta chains from one sample sequenced in a study of blood T cells in healthy people across ages (dated by TCRdb to 2015 to 2017). Library preparation used 5' RACE. Sequencing was carried out with an Illumina HiSeq 2500. A second PCR of about 6 to 11 cycles was run with a J-beta primer mix and a sample-barcoded 5' primer. TCRdb ran its own pipeline on the public reads, namely fastp trimming at Q25 and MiXCR clone calling, and kept in-frame beta chains. Rows are combined by CDR3 protein, so each entry shows the most common genes and DNA. Within this sample are about 970,000 distinct CDR3 sequences, with roughly half of them counted one time only. Together, the top ten hold about a fifth of the sample. The sequenced material came from blood. The origin of the receptors is a woman in her sixties or seventies in good health.

This clonotype came up a few times. The V call is TRBV4-2, the J call TRBJ2-3; D is unclear. The germline V gene has CDR1 LGHNA and CDR2 YNFKEQ. This CDR3 is 16 amino acids long. V lost 0 bases and J 2 bases, leaving 12 bases between the germline ends. In nucleotides, the CDR3 is TGTGCCAGCAGCCAAGATCCGGCATCCCCCACAGATACGCAGTATTTT. It specifies CASSQDPASPTDTQYF.

The chain has TRBV4-1 and TRBJ2-3; D might be TRBD2 (6 bases). CDR3 length: 17 amino acids. Germline V gene lookup returns CDR1 MGHRA and CDR2 YSYEKL. V lost 1 base and J 6 bases, leaving 20 bases between the germline ends. The CDR3 region is CASSQGPGTRWSDTQYF. The DNA for the CDR3 is TGCGCCAGCAGCCAAGGTCCCGGGACTCGGTGGTCCGATACGCAGTATTTT.

At least ten counts were recorded for this clonotype. V and J are TRBV28 and TRBJ1-5; D is uncertain. The germline V gene has CDR1 MDHEN and CDR2 SYDVKM. Trimming removed 6 bases at V and 2 bases at J, with 14 bases between. This CDR3 is built from 15 residues. CDR3 amino acids: CASRRHGGRNQPQHF. The CDR3 region has the DNA TGTGCCAGCAGAAGACACGGCGGTCGCAATCAGCCCCAGCATTTT.

The chain couples TRBV7-3 to TRBJ2-7, with 9 nucleotides matching TRBD1. Germline CDR1 SGHTA, CDR2 FQGTGA. This CDR3 spans 14 amino acids. Trimming cost V 8 bases and J 5 bases; bases outside gene matches: 10. The CDR3 DNA follows: TGTGCCAGCTCCCAACCGGGACAGGGAGACGAGCAGTACTTC. It translates to CASSQPGQGDEQYF. Full variable domain (missing parts from reference TRBV7-3 and TRBJ2-7): GAGVSQTPSNKVTEKGKYVELRCDPISGHTALYWYRQSLGQGPEFLIYFQGTGAADDSGLPNDRFFAVRPEGSVSTLKIQRTERGDSAVYLCASSQPGQGDEQYFGPGTRLTVT.

This clonotype has a handful of counts. The chain combines TRBV12-3 or TRBV12-4 with TRBJ2-7; no firm D call. V lost 8 bases to trimming and J lost 2 bases, with 13 bases between them. The CDR3 runs to 13 residues. The CDR3 region is CASGDNAPYEQYF. Written as DNA, the CDR3 is TGTGCCAGCGGAGACAACGCCCCCTACGAGCAGTACTTC.